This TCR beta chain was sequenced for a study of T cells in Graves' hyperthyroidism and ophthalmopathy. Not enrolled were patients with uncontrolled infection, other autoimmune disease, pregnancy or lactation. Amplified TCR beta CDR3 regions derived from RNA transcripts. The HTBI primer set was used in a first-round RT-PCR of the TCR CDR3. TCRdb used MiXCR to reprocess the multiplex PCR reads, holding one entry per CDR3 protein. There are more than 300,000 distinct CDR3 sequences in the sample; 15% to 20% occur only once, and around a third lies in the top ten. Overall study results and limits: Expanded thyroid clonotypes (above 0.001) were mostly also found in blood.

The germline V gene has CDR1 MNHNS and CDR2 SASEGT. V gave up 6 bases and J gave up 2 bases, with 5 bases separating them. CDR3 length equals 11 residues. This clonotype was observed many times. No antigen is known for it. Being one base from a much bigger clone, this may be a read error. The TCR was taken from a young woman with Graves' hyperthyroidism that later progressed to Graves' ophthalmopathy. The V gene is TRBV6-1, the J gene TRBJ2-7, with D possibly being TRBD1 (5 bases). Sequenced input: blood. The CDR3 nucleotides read TGTGCCAGCAGGACAGCCTACGAGCAGTACTTC. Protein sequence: CASRTAYEQYF.